A selection of T cell receptor beta chains follows, all from one sample in a study of cytomegalovirus exposure and HLA in healthy donors. Using immunoSEQ multiplex PCR, the repertoire was profiled, and TCRdb retains in-frame clones only, with some absent. The sample contains 100,000 to 150,000 clones, around 73% of which appear only once. The sequenced sample was PBMCs. The receptors were sampled from a man aged 55 to 70 in good health and CMV-seropositive. Each CDR3 is given with its conserved first and last residue. A D gene is named only where the DNA matches it firmly. The size entry is marked missing in some rows and otherwise reads once, few, many or a size class.

clone size	D gene	V gene	J gene	CDR3 protein	CDR3 DNA
-	-	TRBV5-8	TRBJ2-7	CASSPARVYEQYF	TGTGCCAGCAGCCCGGCGCGGGTCTACGAGCAGTACTTC
few	-	TRBV4-1	TRBJ2-2	CASSRGRVLSGELFF	TGCGCCAGCAGCCGAGGCCGGGTCCTGTCCGGGGAGCTGTTTTTT
few	-	TRBV28	TRBJ1-6	CASTGTRNSPLHF	TGTGCCAGCACCGGGACAAGGAATTCACCCCTCCACTTT
-	TRBD1	TRBV9	TRBJ1-4	CASSLDRGSEKLFF	TGTGCCAGCAGCCTTGACAGGGGGAGTGAAAAACTGTTTTTT
-	-	TRBV7-9	TRBJ1-2	CATISASGLGYTF	TGTGCCACCATCTCAGCTTCTGGCTTAGGCTACACCTTC
once	-	TRBV2	TRBJ1-5	CASSEPPPIAQHF	TGTGCCAGCAGTGAACCCCCCCCAATAGCCCAGCATTTT
few	-	TRBV7-2	TRBJ2-3	CASSLGGFTDTQYF	TGTGCCAGCAGCTTAGGCGGCTTCACAGATACGCAGTATTTT
-	-	TRBV27	TRBJ1-2	CASSWAGRGGYTF	TGTGCCAGCAGTTGGGCAGGGAGGGGCGGCTACACCTTC
few	-	TRBV19	TRBJ2-5	CASSGLETQYF	TGTGCCAGTAGCGGGTTGGAGACCCAGTACTTC
-	TRBD2	TRBV9	TRBJ2-1	CASSRTSGGYNEQFF	TGTGCCAGCAGTCGAACTAGCGGGGGGTACAATGAGCAGTTCTTC
-	-	TRBV19	TRBJ1-2	CASTRDHFYGYTF	TGTGCCAGTACCAGGGATCATTTCTATGGCTACACCTTC